This T cell receptor beta chain was sequenced in a study of blood T cells in healthy people across ages (dated by TCRdb to 2013 to 2016). Broadly, across the study: In model experiments, roughly one uniquely barcoded TCR beta cDNA molecule per two T cells was captured by template switching. Using the same blood draw, the study looked at two additional independent replicas of 1 million unique cDNA reads for two donors, one aged 18 to 29 and the other aged 80 or older. Donors of different ages were randomly distributed across sequencing lanes to avoid experimental bias. Age-related changes in TCR beta repertoire diversity were measured in the study by deep sequencing normalized with unique cDNA molecular identifiers. Donors were grouped into four age groups: young (average about 15 years), middle-aged (39), aged (around 60) and long-lived (less than 85). Broad study findings and their caveats: The percentage of naive T cells measured by flow cytometry correlated strongly with observed TCR beta diversity. Estimates of total diversity based on one million sequenced T cells were regarded as lower bounds and as underestimates. Compared with the aged group, more naive CD4+ T cells, fewer expanded clones and increased TCR diversity were shown by the long-lived group, suggesting age selection. Because donor CMV infection status was unknown, age-related changes in expanded clonotypes were potentially confounded. Because profiling used bulk unsorted PBMCs, naive and antigen-experienced compartments could not be compared conclusively. As age increased, observed TCR beta diversity per million T cells dropped in a roughly linear way, and a significant reduction was already evident by age about 40.

Comment on this clonotype: This receptor's antigen is unknown. Per-base qualities were not stored, and no clone one base away is much larger.

The receptor library was made with 5' RACE. Sequencing took place on an Illumina HiSeq 2500. The second PCR ran for about 7 to 11 cycles and used a J-beta primer mix along with a sample-barcoded 5' primer. Each TCR beta cDNA molecule received a unique molecular identifier from a template-switch 5' adaptor carrying 12 random nucleotides. Each sample yielded at least 3 million CDR3-containing paired-end reads. First-strand cDNA synthesis was performed from all RNA using the Mint cDNA synthesis kit, with priming by a TRBC-specific oligonucleotide. After uracil-DNA glycosylase treatment, a first 18-cycle PCR used universal primers M1SS and BC2_uni_R on all cDNA. The study's own analysis went as follows. For normalization, 1 million high-quality reads, each with a distinct molecular identifier, were randomly selected from each sample. Reads sharing molecular identifiers were discarded rather than binned into consensus sequences. CDR3 identification, clonotype clustering and error correction used MiTCR with a Q25 quality threshold and the strictest error-elimination algorithm. A nonparametric unseen species model using Euler transformation provided a lower-bound estimate of total TCR beta diversity. In-frame beta chains were kept once TCRdb had trimmed the public reads at Q25 with fastp and called clones with MiXCR. Each CDR3 protein appears once, grouped with its most common genes and DNA. TCRdb's processing, not the authors', yielded these V and J calls. The sample yields about 970,000 distinct CDR3 sequences; roughly 51% were counted once. Over 20% of the sample lies in the top ten.

Systemically healthy Caucasian individuals from Russia, approximately 39 in total and aged 6 to 90 years, were included as donors. Approximately 10 milliliters of peripheral blood were collected from each donor into EDTA-treated Vacutainer tubes. Ficoll-Paque density-gradient centrifugation was used to isolate PBMCs, with at least 7 million obtained per sample. Trizol reagent was used to extract total RNA from the PBMCs, yielding at least 6 micrograms per sample. The percentages of naive CD45RAhigh/CD27high T cells were determined by flow cytometry on a PBMC aliquot from every donor. Reading the germline V gene gives CDR1 SGDLS and CDR2 YYNGEE. At the junction V is shortened by 4 bases and J by 0 bases; bases outside the gene matches: 7. The CDR3 starts with the cysteine, ends with the phenylalanine, and has 15 residues. The read is trimmed to its CDR3 DNA, 45 bases read in frame from base 1.

Source material: blood. The rearranged chain carries TRBV9 and TRBJ2-7, with TRBD1 matching 7 junction bases. The sequence derives from an older woman in good health. CDR3 loop: CASSLQGSSSYEQYF. The sequenced DNA: TGTGCCAGCAGCCTACAGGGGTCAAGCTCCTACGAGCAGTACTTC.